The next 24 T cell receptor beta chains were all read from a single sample in a study of blood T cell repertoires in COVID-19 (dated by TCRdb to 2018 to 2020). The library was obtained by the immunoSEQ multiplex PCR assay. TCRdb holds this immuneACCESS table with in-frame rearrangements only. Some clones are missing; in checked studies, unresolved V genes explain under half, and the rest has no known cause. The sample table holds around 120,000 clones, of which roughly 90% were seen once. The top ten clones comprise approximately 8% of the sample. The sequencing input was peripheral blood. These receptors were taken from a man aged 50 or older with acute or convalescent COVID-19.

The chain uses TRBV15 and TRBJ2-3; D unclear. Per the germline V gene, CDR1 is LNHNV and CDR2 is YYDKDF (reference sequence). This CDR3 region has 13 residues. The V gene lost 4 bases and the J gene lost 4 bases, with 9 bases spanning the gap. The CDR3 DNA is TGTGCCACCAGCACAGCGTCGGCAGATACGCAGTATTTT. It is translated as CATSTASADTQYF.

V is TRBV9 and J is TRBJ1-3; the D is unclear. Trimming pared 4 bases from V and 0 bases from J, leaving 14 bases between. CDR1 is SGDLS and CDR2 is YYNGEE in the germline V gene. The CDR3 has 16 residues. DNA of the CDR3: TGTGCCAGCAGCATCGGGATCTCAAGCTCTGGAAACACCATATATTTT. This encodes CASSIGISSSGNTIYF.

V and J are TRBV4-1 and TRBJ2-5, with D perhaps matching TRBD1 (5 bases). The CDR3 loop spans 15 amino acids. Trimming left V 0 bases short and J 5 bases short, with 13 bases between. Germline V gives CDR1 MGHRA, CDR2 YSYEKL. The CDR3 reads CASSQERGGRETQYF. The CDR3 bases are TGCGCCAGCAGCCAAGAAAGGGGCGGCAGGGAGACCCAGTACTTC.

The V gene is TRBV5-5, the J gene TRBJ2-5; D remains unclear. Germline-derived CDR1 and CDR2 are SGHKS and YYEKEE (reference sequence). V shed 1 base and J shed 5 bases, with 9 bases lying between them. The CDR3 loop spans 13 amino acids. CDR3 sequence (DNA): TGTGCCAGCAGCTTGACCCTCAGGGAGACCCAGTACTTC. Translated, it gives CASSLTLRETQYF.

The rearrangement joins TRBV9 to TRBJ2-3; 9 nucleotides agree with TRBD2. V shed 0 bases and J 1 base; nucleotides not matched to a gene: 3. Germline CDR1 reads SGDLS; CDR2 reads YYNGEE. The CDR3 loop spans 16 amino acids. DNA for the CDR3: TGTGCCAGCAGCGTAGGGACTAGCGCTCGCACAGATACGCAGTATTTT. Protein sequence: CASSVGTSARTDTQYF.

This clone was seen once. V usage is TRBV29-1 and J usage is TRBJ1-2; TRBD1 is a possible D gene (6 bases). Germline loops: CDR1 SQVTM, CDR2 ANQGSEA. V was shortened by 6 bases and J by 2 bases, with 10 bases between the two germline ends. This CDR3 comprises 12 residues. CDR3 sequence (DNA): TGCAGCGTCGGGACATCGAACTATGGCTACACCTTC. This codes for CSVGTSNYGYTF.

The chain is built from TRBV5-1 and TRBJ2-7; tentative D call: TRBD1 (6 bases). With 4 bases removed from V and 3 bases from J, the gap between germline ends came to 20 bases. The CDR3 spans 16 residues. The V gene's germline CDR1 is SGHRS and CDR2 YFSETQ. As DNA, the CDR3 is TGCGCCAGCAGCGGAGCTCCCGGACAGATGAACTACGAGCAGTACTTC. It yields the protein CASSGAPGQMNYEQYF.

J is TRBJ2-7 and V is TRBV6-2 or TRBV6-3; 10 positions match TRBD2. V trimming: 2 bases; J trimming: 9 bases; junction bases outside the gene matches: 13. The CDR3 consists of 16 residues. The V gene's germline CDR1 is MNHEY and CDR2 SVGEGT. The CDR3 coding sequence is TGTGCCAGCAGTTACCCCACACTAGCGGGGCACGCCGGGCAGTACTTC. This encodes CASSYPTLAGHAGQYF.

The rearrangement joins TRBV4-1 to TRBJ2-1; TRBD2 aligns across 11 bases. Germline V CDR1 and CDR2: MGHRA, YSYEKL. The CDR3 totals 16 residues. Germline trimming cut 6 bases from V and 1 base from J; bases unmatched to any gene: 5. This CDR3 reads CASRPGTSGSYNEQFF. In DNA, the CDR3 is TGCGCCAGCAGGCCCGGGACTAGCGGTTCCTACAATGAGCAGTTCTTC.

This chain joins TRBV5-1 and TRBJ1-6; maybe TRBD1 (6 bases). The CDR3 has 15 residues. With 4 bases removed from V and 5 bases from J, the gap between germline ends came to 13 bases. In germline, CDR1 is SGHRS, CDR2 YFSETQ. Here the CDR3 reads CASSVLQGNNSPLHF. The DNA for the CDR3 is TGCGCCAGCAGCGTCCTCCAGGGGAATAATTCACCCCTCCACTTT.

The gene calls are TRBV7-2 and TRBJ2-5; 7 bases fit TRBD2. J lost 2 bases, V lost 1 base, and 7 bases had no gene match. Germline V gene lookup returns CDR1 SGHTA and CDR2 FQGNSA. The CDR3 spans 16 residues. For the CDR3, the DNA is TGTGCCAGCAGCTTAGTTTCTGGGAGGGGACAAGAGACCCAGTACTTC. Its translation: CASSLVSGRGQETQYF.

This clone occurred once. This chain uses TRBV12-3 or TRBV12-4 with TRBJ2-1, with D tentatively TRBD1 (5 bases). The CDR3 runs to 12 residues. Trimming stripped 8 bases from V and 12 bases from J, with 17 bases between. CDR3 in DNA: TGTGCCAGCGGTCCTTACAGGATAGGGCAGTTCTTC. Protein product: CASGPYRIGQFF.

Points on this clone: A junction boundary mismatches the germline segment, possibly from a read error. This chain links TRBV2 with TRBJ2-1, with D possibly being TRBD2 (6 bases). Germline loops: CDR1 SNHLY, CDR2 FYNNEI. The CDR3 has 15 amino acids. The CDR3 loop is CASSEVLASGNVQFF. CDR3 nucleotide sequence: TGTGCCAGCAGTGAAGTCCTAGCGTCGGGGAATGTGCAGTTCTTC.

CDR3 in amino acids: CASSAAGDTKETQYF. CDR3 nucleotide sequence: TGCGCCAGCAGCGCGGCAGGGGACACAAAAGAGACCCAGTACTTC. The chain combines TRBV5-1 with TRBJ2-5; D might be TRBD1 (6 bases). Germline V gene data show CDR1 as SGHRS and CDR2 as YFSETQ. The V gene lost 4 bases and the J gene lost 3 bases, with 16 bases spanning the gap. This CDR3 contains 15 residues. The whole variable domain, remainder taken from reference TRBV5-1 and TRBJ2-5, is KAGVTQTPRYLIKTRGQQVTLSCSPISGHRSVSWYQQTPGQGLQFLFEYFSETQRNKGNFPGRFSGRQFSNSRSEMNVSTLELGDSALYLCASSAAGDTKETQYFGPGTRLLVL.

This chain joins TRBV27 and TRBJ1-1; possibly TRBD1 for D (6 bases). CDR3 length equals 16 residues. The germline CDR1 and CDR2 sequences are MNHEY and SMNVEV (reference sequence). V was cut by 5 bases and J by 4 bases, with 20 bases left in between. CDR3 sequence (DNA): TGTGCCAGCAGTCCGTCTCTTTGGGGGCGTATCACTGAAGCTTTCTTT. Its protein product is CASSPSLWGRITEAFF.

The V and J genes are TRBV4-1 and TRBJ1-2, with 7 positions matching TRBD1. Trimming took 4 bases from V and 0 from J; bases not matched to a gene: 14. CDR1 is MGHRA, CDR2 YSYEKL, per germline. The CDR3 consists of 18 residues. CDR3 loop: CASSPRDRIQSSNYGYTF. The CDR3 bases are TGCGCCAGCAGCCCCAGGGACAGAATCCAAAGTTCTAACTATGGCTACACCTTC.

V is TRBV11-3 and J is TRBJ1-1; perhaps TRBD1 as D (6 bases). This CDR3 has 16 amino acids. Per the germline V gene, CDR1 is SGHNT and CDR2 is YENEEA. Trimming removed 1 base from V and 4 bases from J, with 16 bases in between. The CDR3 sequence: CASSLGGQGRSTEAFF. DNA of the CDR3: TGTGCCAGCAGCTTAGGGGGTCAGGGGCGAAGCACTGAAGCTTTCTTT.

V usage is TRBV19 and J usage is TRBJ2-7, with 9 bases identical to TRBD1. CDR1 is LNHDA, CDR2 SQIVND, per germline (reference sequence). CDR3 length: 13 residues. V was pared by 5 bases and J by 4 bases, with 3 bases of the junction left unmatched. CDR3 sequence (DNA): TGTGCCAGTAGTCGGGACAGGGCATACGAGCAGTACTTC. Translation: CASSRDRAYEQYF.

V is TRBV5-8 and J is TRBJ1-1; D gene ambiguous. This CDR3 is built from 14 residues. Per the germline V gene, CDR1 is SGHTS and CDR2 is YDEGEE. V lost 4 bases and J lost 0, with 10 bases in between. The CDR3 DNA reads as TGTGCCAGCAGCGGCGGACTGATGAACACTGAAGCTTTCTTT. Encoded protein: CASSGGLMNTEAFF.

The chain has TRBV24-1 and TRBJ2-2, with 7 nucleotides matching TRBD1. The CDR3 has 15 amino acids. V dropped 9 bases and J dropped 3; count of bases not matched to a gene: 9. In germline, CDR1 is KGHDR, CDR2 SFDVKD. CDR3 nucleotides: TGTGCCACCTCCCCCGAAGACAGGGACACCGGGGAGCTGTTTTTT. It yields the protein CATSPEDRDTGELFF.

This chain uses TRBV9 with TRBJ2-2; 8 positions match TRBD2. V lost 2 bases to trimming and J lost 7 bases; unmatched junction nucleotides: 10. The length of the CDR3 is 16 residues. Germline values: CDR1 SGDLS, CDR2 YYNGEE. CDR3 in amino acids: CASSVPGLGNGGELFF. Here the CDR3 DNA reads TGTGCCAGCAGCGTCCCGGGACTAGGCAACGGCGGGGAGCTGTTTTTT. The variable domain in full, with the rest retrieved from reference TRBV9 and TRBJ2-2, is DSGVTQTPKHLITATGQRVTLRCSPRSGDLSVYWYQQSLDQGLQFLIQYYNGEERAKGNILERFSAQQFPDLHSELNLSSLELGDSALYFCASSVPGLGNGGELFFGEGSRLTVL.

This clone was seen only a few times. This chain connects TRBV3-1 (or the pseudogene TRBV3-2) to TRBJ1-2, with D possibly being TRBD1 (5 bases). Trimming stripped 5 bases from V and 5 bases from J, with 9 bases between. This CDR3 is 12 amino acids long. Germline-derived CDR1 and CDR2 are LGHDT and YNNKEL (reference sequence). This CDR3 is CASSDRYYGYTF. The CDR3 DNA is TGTGCCAGCAGCGACAGATATTATGGCTACACCTTC.

The chain links TRBV14 to TRBJ1-1, with D possibly being TRBD1 (5 bases). The germline gives CDR1 SGHDN, CDR2 FVKESK. V was shortened by 0 bases and J by 3 bases, with 14 bases between the two germline ends. CDR3 length: 16 amino acids. CDR3 residues: CASSQDGVRGYTEAFF. The CDR3 region has the DNA TGTGCCAGCAGCCAAGATGGTGTTCGGGGGTACACTGAAGCTTTCTTT.

This chain joins TRBV24-1 and TRBJ2-1; no clear D. V was cut by 3 bases and J by 4 bases, with 21 bases left in between. Germline CDR1 and CDR2: KGHDR and SFDVKD. The CDR3 loop spans 18 amino acids. This CDR3 is CATSDPGPGPQNYNEQFF. For the CDR3, the DNA is TGTGCCACCAGTGATCCCGGCCCTGGGCCCCAAAATTACAATGAGCAGTTCTTC.